This record concerns one TCR beta chain sequence. Its target is unknown. In the PCR, 60 Vbeta and 13 Jbeta primers were used. Produced via immunoSEQ multiplex PCR; TCRdb's table is partial and in-frame only. The sample holds 68,000 or so clones. V trimming: 4 bases; J trimming: 0 bases; junction bases outside the gene matches: 3. CDR3 length: 13 amino acids. Germline loops: CDR1 SQVTM, CDR2 ANQGSEA. These data come from a study of cytomegalovirus exposure and HLA in healthy donors. Study outcomes and limitations: The authors enumerated over 150 TCR beta chains as linked to cytomegalovirus. The classifier, whose performance was assessed in both the original and validation cohorts, reportedly diagnosed cytomegalovirus status with high specificity and sensitivity.

Each donor was healthy, and each was a bone marrow donor. This receptor was taken from a female donor in good health and CMV-seropositive. Sequenced material: PBMCs. This chain uses TRBV29-1 with TRBJ2-7, with 7 positions matching TRBD2. The CDR3 region is CSVVGGSSYEQYF. The CDR3, as DNA: TGCAGCGTTGTGGGCGGGAGCTCCTACGAGCAGTACTTC.